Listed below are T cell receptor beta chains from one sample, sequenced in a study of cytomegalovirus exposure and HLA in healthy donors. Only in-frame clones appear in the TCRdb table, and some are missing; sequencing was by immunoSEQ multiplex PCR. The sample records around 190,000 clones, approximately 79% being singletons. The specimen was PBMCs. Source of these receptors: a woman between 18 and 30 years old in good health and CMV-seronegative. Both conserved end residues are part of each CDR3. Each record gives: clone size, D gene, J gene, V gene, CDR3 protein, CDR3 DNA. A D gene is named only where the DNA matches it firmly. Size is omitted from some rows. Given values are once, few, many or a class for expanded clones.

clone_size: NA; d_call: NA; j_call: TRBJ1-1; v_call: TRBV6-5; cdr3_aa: CASSPRRSFLTEAFF; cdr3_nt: TGTGCCAGCAGTCCACGGCGGAGTTTTCTTACTGAAGCTTTCTTT
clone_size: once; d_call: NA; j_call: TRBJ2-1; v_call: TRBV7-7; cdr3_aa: CASSLDSYNEQFF; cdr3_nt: TGTGCCAGCAGCTTGGACAGCTACAATGAGCAGTTCTTC
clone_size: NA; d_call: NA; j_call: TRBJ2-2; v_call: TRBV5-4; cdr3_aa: CASSLESGVNTGELFF; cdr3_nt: TGTGCCAGCAGCTTGGAATCGGGGGTTAACACCGGGGAGCTGTTTTTT
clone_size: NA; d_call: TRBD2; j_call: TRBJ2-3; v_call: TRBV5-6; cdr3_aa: CASSLATSGITDTQYF; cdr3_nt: TGTGCCAGCAGCTTGGCGACTAGCGGGATCACAGATACGCAGTATTTT
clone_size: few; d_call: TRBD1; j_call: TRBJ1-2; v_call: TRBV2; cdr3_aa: CASSARRDSNYGYTF; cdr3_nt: TGTGCCAGCAGTGCGAGAAGGGACAGCAACTATGGCTACACCTTC
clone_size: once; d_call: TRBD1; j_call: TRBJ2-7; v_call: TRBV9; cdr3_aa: CASSADRAGSYEQYF; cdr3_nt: TGTGCCAGCAGCGCCGACAGGGCGGGCTCCTACGAGCAGTACTTC
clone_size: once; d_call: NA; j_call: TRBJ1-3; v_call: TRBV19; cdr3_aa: CASSIGSGTSGNTIYF; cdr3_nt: TGTGCCAGTAGTATAGGATCCGGGACAAGCGGAAACACCATATATTTT
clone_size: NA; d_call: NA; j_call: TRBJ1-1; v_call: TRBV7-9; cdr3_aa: CASSKHQANTEAFF; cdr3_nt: TGTGCCAGCAGCAAGCACCAGGCGAACACTGAAGCTTTCTTT
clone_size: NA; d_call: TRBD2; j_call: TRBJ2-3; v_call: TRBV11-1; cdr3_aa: CASSLPTSASTDTQYF; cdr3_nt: TGTGCCAGCAGCCTCCCGACTAGCGCTAGCACAGATACGCAGTATTTT
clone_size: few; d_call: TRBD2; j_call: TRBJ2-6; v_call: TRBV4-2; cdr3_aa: CASSQGDRTSGYSGANVLTF; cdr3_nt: TGTGCCAGCAGCCAAGGGGACCGGACTAGCGGATACTCTGGGGCCAACGTCCTGACTTTC
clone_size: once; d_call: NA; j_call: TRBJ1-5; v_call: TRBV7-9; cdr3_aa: CASSFGGVDQPQHF; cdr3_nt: TGTGCCAGCAGCTTCGGCGGGGTAGATCAGCCCCAGCATTTT
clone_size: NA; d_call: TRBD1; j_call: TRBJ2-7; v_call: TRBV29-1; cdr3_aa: CSVIPGTGPVYEQYF; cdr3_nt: TGCAGCGTTATCCCCGGGACAGGCCCAGTTTACGAGCAGTACTTC
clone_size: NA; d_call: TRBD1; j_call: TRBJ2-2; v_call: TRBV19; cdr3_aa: CASRSGTGGTGELFF; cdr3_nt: TGTGCCAGTAGATCCGGGACAGGGGGCACCGGGGAGCTGTTTTTT
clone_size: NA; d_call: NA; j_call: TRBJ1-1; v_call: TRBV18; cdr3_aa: CASSPDSLNTEAFF; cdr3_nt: TGTGCCAGCTCACCGGACAGTCTAAACACTGAAGCTTTCTTT
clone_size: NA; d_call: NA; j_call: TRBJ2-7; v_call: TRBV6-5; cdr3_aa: CASSRYQGPGYEQYF; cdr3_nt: TGTGCCAGCAGCCGTTACCAGGGGCCCGGATACGAGCAGTACTTC
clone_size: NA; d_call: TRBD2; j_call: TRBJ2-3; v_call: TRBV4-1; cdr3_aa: CASSQASGGSTDTQYF; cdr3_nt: TGCGCCAGCAGCCAAGCCTCGGGGGGGAGCACAGATACGCAGTATTTT